A single sample is the source of the 29 T cell receptor beta chains below, sequenced in a study of blood T cell repertoires in COVID-19. Here immunoSEQ multiplex PCR was the method, and the copy in TCRdb shows in-frame clones only, minus some. The sample has some 61,000 clones; more than 80% are singletons. Sequenced material: peripheral blood. The receptors come from a man aged 25-40 years with acute or convalescent COVID-19.

This sequence joins TRBV5-1 and TRBJ2-7; D is perhaps TRBD2 (6 bases). Looked up from germline, CDR1 is SGHRS and CDR2 is YFSETQ. V shed 6 bases and J shed 0 bases, with 16 bases lying between them. The CDR3 runs 15 residues. The CDR3 region is CASTGWDGSSYEQYF. CDR3 nucleotides: TGCGCCAGCACAGGATGGGACGGGAGCTCCTACGAGCAGTACTTC.

CDR3 sequence: CASREREFYNEQFF. CDR3 DNA sequence: TGTGCCAGCAGGGAGAGGGAGTTCTACAATGAGCAGTTCTTC. The chain carries TRBV28 and TRBJ2-1, with D possibly TRBD2 on 5 matching bases. The CDR3 runs 14 residues. Germline V gene data show CDR1 as MDHEN and CDR2 as SYDVKM. V lost 6 bases to trimming and J lost 3 bases, with 12 bases between them.

The chain carries TRBV30 and TRBJ1-5; 7 nucleotides align to TRBD1. This CDR3 region has 15 residues. Germline CDR1 and CDR2: GTSNPN and SVGIG (reference sequence). Losses at the gene ends were 4 bases for V and 3 bases for J; bases not matched to a gene: 9. The DNA for the CDR3 is TGTGCCTGGAAGGCACAGGGGCCTTTCAATCAGCCCCAGCATTTT. Amino acids: CAWKAQGPFNQPQHF.

V usage is TRBV11-2 and J usage is TRBJ2-5; the match to TRBD1 covers 7 bases. The germline gives CDR1 SGHAT, CDR2 FQNNGV. The CDR3 is made up of 17 amino acids. With V trimmed by 0 bases and J by 4 bases, 11 bases remained unmatched. The CDR3 loop is CASSLDVEGGGTETQYF. The CDR3 DNA is TGTGCCAGCAGCTTAGATGTAGAAGGGGGCGGTACAGAGACCCAGTACTTC.

The V call is TRBV27, the J call TRBJ2-7, with D perhaps TRBD2 (5 bases). Germline V lookup: CDR1 MNHEY, CDR2 SMNVEV (reference sequence). Trimming removed 8 bases from V and 2 bases from J, with 7 bases in between. CDR3 length: 11 residues. CDR3 bases: TGTGCCAGCGGACTCCCCTACGAGCAGTACTTC. Encoded protein: CASGLPYEQYF.

The gene calls are TRBV28 and TRBJ2-1; D gene ambiguous. The CDR3 consists of 12 residues. Germline values: CDR1 MDHEN, CDR2 SYDVKM. The V end was cut by 4 bases, the J end by 4 bases, with 5 bases between. The CDR3 DNA is TGTGCCAGCAGTTACTTTTACAATGAGCAGTTCTTC. Its translation: CASSYFYNEQFF. The complete variable domain, with remaining parts taken from reference TRBV28 and TRBJ2-1, reads DVKVTQSSRYLVKRTGEKVFLECVQDMDHENMFWYRQDPGLGLRLIYFSYDVKMKEKGDIPEGYSVSREKKERFSLILESASTNQTSMYLCASSYFYNEQFFGPGTRLTVL.

V usage is TRBV7-7 and J usage is TRBJ2-1; unclear D gene. The length of the CDR3 is 13 residues. The germline V and J ends were trimmed by 3 bases and 14 bases, with 17 bases remaining between them. CDR1 is SSHAT, CDR2 FNYEAQ, per germline (reference sequence). DNA for the CDR3: TGTGCCAGCAGCTTGGGCCCCGCCGATACTGAGTTCTTC. Its translation is CASSLGPADTEFF.

The V and J genes are TRBV28 and TRBJ2-1; 9 positions agree with TRBD2. The length of the CDR3 is 18 residues. Trimming at V came to 4 bases and at J to 5 bases, leaving 15 bases not matched to a gene. The germline V gene encodes CDR1 MDHEN and CDR2 SYDVKM. The CDR3, as DNA: TGTGCCAGCAGTTCCCTCGACTTCCTAGCGGGAAGACACAATGAGCAGTTCTTC. This translates into CASSSLDFLAGRHNEQFF.

A single count supports this clone. J is TRBJ1-1 and V is TRBV27; TRBD1 might be the D (5 bases). This CDR3 contains 17 residues. Germline CDR1 and CDR2: MNHEY and SMNVEV (reference sequence). Trimming removed 0 bases at V and 4 bases at J, with 18 bases between. CDR3 in DNA: TGTGCCAGCAGTTTATCTATTGAGGTGGGGGGGAGCACTGAAGCTTTCTTT. Translated: CASSLSIEVGGSTEAFF.

V and J are TRBV28 and TRBJ2-2, with D tentatively TRBD2 (6 bases). V lost 3 bases and J lost 4, with 18 bases in between. Germline CDR1 MDHEN, CDR2 SYDVKM. This CDR3 region has 17 residues. CDR3 sequence reads: CASSLALSSASTGELFF. As DNA, the CDR3 is TGTGCCAGCAGTTTGGCTCTATCTAGCGCGAGCACCGGGGAGCTGTTTTTT.

The chain recombines TRBV6-5 with TRBJ2-5, with D maybe TRBD2 (6 bases). CDR1 is MNHEY, CDR2 SVGAGI, per germline. Trimming cost V 0 bases and J 4 bases, with 9 bases left between them. The CDR3 consists of 14 residues. The CDR3: CASSYSDYSETQYF. The CDR3 DNA is TGTGCCAGCAGTTACTCGGACTATTCAGAGACCCAGTACTTC.

The V gene is TRBV9, the J gene TRBJ2-1, with TRBD2 as a possible D gene (5 bases). Germline-derived CDR1 and CDR2 are SGDLS and YYNGEE. V dropped 4 bases and J dropped 2 bases, with 13 bases sitting between them. The CDR3 loop spans 15 amino acids. The CDR3 protein is CASSYSGGPYNEQFF. The CDR3 nucleotides read TGTGCCAGCAGCTATAGTGGAGGCCCCTACAATGAGCAGTTCTTC.

The J gene is TRBJ1-2, the V gene TRBV3-1 (or the pseudogene TRBV3-2); D gene unclear. Trimming pared 4 bases from V and 0 bases from J, leaving 12 bases between. CDR1 is LGHDT and CDR2 is YNNKEL in the germline V gene (reference sequence). The CDR3 is 15 amino acids. In nucleotides, the CDR3 is TGTGCCAGCAGCCGGGGAGGAAGGGCTAACTATGGCTACACCTTC. Translation: CASSRGGRANYGYTF.

This chain links TRBV6-2 or TRBV6-3 with TRBJ1-4, with D unresolved. The V end lost 5 bases, the J end lost 11 bases, and 12 bases lay between the germline ends. Germline V gives CDR1 MNHEY, CDR2 SVGEGT. This CDR3 is built from 12 residues. In DNA, the CDR3 is TGTGCCAGCAGTCAAGTCGGGTGGAAACTGTTTTTT. Amino acids: CASSQVGWKLFF.

There are a few counts of this clone. The genes are TRBV7-9 and TRBJ2-2, with unresolved D. The germline V gene encodes CDR1 SEHNR and CDR2 FQNEAQ (reference sequence). V lost 8 bases, J lost 2 bases, and 6 bases lay in between. CDR3 length equals 12 residues. The CDR3 sequence is CASGRNTGELFF. The CDR3 DNA reads TGTGCCAGCGGGCGCAACACCGGGGAGCTGTTTTTT.

The chain links TRBV10-3 to TRBJ2-7; 8 bases match TRBD1. J gave up 3 bases and V 11 bases, and 12 bases lay outside the gene matches. There are 14 residues in the CDR3. The germline CDR1 and CDR2 sequences are ENHRY and SYGVKD. The CDR3 DNA reads TGTGCCGCTGGTCTAGGACAGGGCCTCTACGAGCAGTACTTC. Encoded protein: CAAGLGQGLYEQYF.

The chain uses TRBV1 and TRBJ2-5; the table's D gene call, TRBD2, was not cross checked with the DNA. TRBV1 is labeled a pseudogene. The CDR3 has 12 residues. CDR3 region: CTSFGLWETQYF. The CDR3 DNA reads as TGCACCAGTTTTGGACTGTGGGAGACCCAGTACTTC.

V gene TRBV19 combines with J gene TRBJ2-5, with D perhaps matching TRBD2 (6 bases). CDR1 is LNHDA, CDR2 SQIVND, per germline (reference sequence). This CDR3 contains 15 residues. Trimming cost V 7 bases and J 0 bases, with 15 bases left between them. CDR3 DNA: TGTGCCAGTAAAGGGGCTGGGAGGAACCAAGAGACCCAGTACTTC. Protein: CASKGAGRNQETQYF.

The V call is TRBV6-4, the J call TRBJ2-1, with TRBD1 identical over 8 bases. This CDR3 comprises 13 residues. Trimming cost V 3 bases and J 9 bases; bases outside gene matches: 4. CDR1 and CDR2 (germline): MRHNA, SNTAGT. DNA of the CDR3: TGTGCCAGCAGTGAGGGACAGGAAGGTGAGCAGTTCTTC. It codes for CASSEGQEGEQFF.

CDR3 loop: CSVEPSGSWGTGELFF. Here the CDR3 DNA reads TGCAGCGTTGAGCCCAGCGGGAGCTGGGGAACCGGGGAGCTGTTTTTT. The rearrangement joins TRBV29-1 to TRBJ2-2, with TRBD2 matching 8 bases. The CDR3 is 16 residues long. Losses at the gene ends were 3 bases for V and 5 bases for J; bases not matched to a gene: 11. Germline V gene data show CDR1 as SQVTM and CDR2 as ANQGSEA.

The CDR3 DNA is TGTGCCAGCAGCGAAACAGGTTCCTACGAGCAGTACTTC. Residues: CASSETGSYEQYF. V and J are TRBV5-6 and TRBJ2-7, with D tentatively TRBD1 (5 bases). There are 13 residues in the CDR3. Trimming stripped 4 bases from V and 1 base from J, with 9 bases between. CDR1 is SGHDT and CDR2 is YYEEEE in the germline V gene.

This chain links TRBV19 with TRBJ2-3, with TRBD1 identical over 8 bases. V gave up 1 base and J gave up 4 bases; unmatched junction bases: 10. Germline lookup yields CDR1 LNHDA and CDR2 SQIVND (reference sequence). The CDR3 has 17 residues. CDR3 sequence (DNA): TGTGCCAGTAGTATAGTCTCGACAGGGGAGGCCCCAGATACGCAGTATTTT. This gives the protein CASSIVSTGEAPDTQYF.

This clone appeared a few times. V gene TRBV7-9 combines with J gene TRBJ1-1; tentatively, D is TRBD1 (6 bases). V gave up 0 bases and J gave up 1 base, with 6 bases separating them. The CDR3 runs to 14 residues. CDR1 and CDR2 from the germline V gene are SEHNR and FQNEAQ (reference sequence). The CDR3 sequence is CASSLAGANTEAFF. The DNA of the CDR3 is TGTGCCAGCAGCTTAGCGGGGGCGAACACTGAAGCTTTCTTT.

The V call is TRBV2, the J call TRBJ1-6; D gene ambiguous. Germline V gene data show CDR1 as SNHLY and CDR2 as FYNNEI. Trimming left V 8 bases short and J 9 bases short, with 11 bases between. The CDR3 has 12 residues. DNA for the CDR3: TGTGCCAGCCGACGGCGGGGTTCACCCCTCCACTTT. Amino acid sequence: CASRRRGSPLHF.

V is TRBV2 and J is TRBJ1-5; TRBD1 might be the D (6 bases). This CDR3 spans 14 amino acids. V was pared by 4 bases and J by 3 bases, with 10 bases between. From germline, CDR1 is SNHLY and CDR2 FYNNEI. CDR3 in amino acids: CASSVAGVNQPQHF. The CDR3, as DNA: TGTGCCAGCAGTGTGGCAGGGGTCAATCAGCCCCAGCATTTT.

The J gene is TRBJ1-6, the V gene TRBV6-6; D gene ambiguous. This CDR3 has 14 amino acids. CDR1 and CDR2 (germline): MNHNY, SVGAGI (reference sequence). Trimming left V 0 bases short and J 14 bases short, with 14 bases between. CDR3 loop: CASSYSKPPLALHF. The CDR3 nucleotides read TGTGCCAGCAGTTACTCGAAACCCCCACTAGCCCTCCACTTT.

The CDR3 spells CASRKPGLIGETQYF. The CDR3 DNA sequence: TGTGCCAGCAGGAAACCGGGACTAATAGGAGAGACCCAGTACTTC. This chain links TRBV11-2 with TRBJ2-5; 7 positions agree with TRBD2. The J segment lost 4 bases and the V segment lost 6 bases, leaving 11 bases of the junction unmatched. The germline CDR1 and CDR2 sequences are SGHAT and FQNNGV. This CDR3 is built from 15 residues.

This clone ranks as medium-sized. This sequence joins TRBV27 and TRBJ2-3, with D hard to call. The CDR3 has 11 amino acids. In germline, CDR1 is MNHEY, CDR2 SMNVEV (reference sequence). The V end lost 10 bases, the J end lost 6 bases, and 11 bases lay between the germline ends. CDR3 bases: TGTGCCACTCACGATCGGGATACGCAGTATTTT. It yields the protein CATHDRDTQYF.

The chain uses TRBV4-1 and TRBJ2-3; 7 nucleotides line up with TRBD2. The CDR3 covers 16 residues. From germline, CDR1 is MGHRA and CDR2 YSYEKL. After removal of 5 bases from V and 0 bases from J, the junction contained 8 bases not matched to a gene. CDR3 loop: CASSKHGLGSTDTQYF. CDR3 sequence (DNA): TGCGCCAGCAGCAAACATGGACTAGGTAGCACAGATACGCAGTATTTT.